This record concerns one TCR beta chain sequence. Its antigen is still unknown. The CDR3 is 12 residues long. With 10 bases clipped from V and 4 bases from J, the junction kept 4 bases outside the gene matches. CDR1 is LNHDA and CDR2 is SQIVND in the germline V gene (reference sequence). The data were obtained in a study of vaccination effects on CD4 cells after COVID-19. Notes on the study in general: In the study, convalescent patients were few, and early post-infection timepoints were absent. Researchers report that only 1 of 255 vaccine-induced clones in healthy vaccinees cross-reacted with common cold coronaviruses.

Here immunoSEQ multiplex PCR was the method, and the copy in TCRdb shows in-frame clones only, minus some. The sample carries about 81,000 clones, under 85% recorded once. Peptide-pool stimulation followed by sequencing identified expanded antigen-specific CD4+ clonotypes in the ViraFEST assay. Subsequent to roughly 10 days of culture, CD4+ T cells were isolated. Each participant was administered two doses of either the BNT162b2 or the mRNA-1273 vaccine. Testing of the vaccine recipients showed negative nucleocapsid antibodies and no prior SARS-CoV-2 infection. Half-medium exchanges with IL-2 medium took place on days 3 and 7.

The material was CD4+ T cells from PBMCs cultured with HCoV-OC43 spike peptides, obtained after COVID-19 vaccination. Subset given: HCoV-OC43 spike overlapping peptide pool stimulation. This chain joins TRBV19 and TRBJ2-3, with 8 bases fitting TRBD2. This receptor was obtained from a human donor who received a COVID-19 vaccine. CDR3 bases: TGTGCCACGAGCGGGGGATCAGATACGCAGTATTTT. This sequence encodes CATSGGSDTQYF.